This entry lists 14 T cell receptor beta chains sequenced from one sample in a study of OX40 agonist ivuxolimab in advanced cancers. Clones were sequenced by immunoSEQ multiplex PCR, and TCRdb holds only the in-frame ones, with some missing. This sample has about 80,000 clones; 80% to 90% occur once, and the top ten carry just under 2%. Material: CD4+ or CD8+ T cells sorted from blood, obtained in a trial of the OX40 agonist ivuxolimab. The receptors derive from an adult with an advanced solid tumor such as melanoma, head and neck, liver or kidney cancer.

The rearrangement links TRBV2 to TRBJ1-4; D gene ambiguous. CDR3 size: 15 residues. Looked up from germline, CDR1 is SNHLY and CDR2 is FYNNEI. V lost 10 bases to trimming and J lost 7 bases, with 22 bases between them. CDR3 sequence: CATEQDGPPSEKLFF. The CDR3 nucleotides read TGTGCCACCGAGCAGGACGGGCCGCCTTCTGAAAAACTGTTTTTT.

Concerning this clone: A read error may account for a junction end that differs from germline. The chain is built from TRBV5-1 and TRBJ2-7, with D perhaps assigned TRBD1 or TRBD2 (5 bases each). This CDR3 comprises 14 residues. Germline V gives CDR1 SGHRS, CDR2 YFSETQ. DNA for the CDR3: TGCGCCAACAGCTTGGCTGGGGGTTCCTACGAGCAGTACTTC. Protein sequence: CANSLAGGSYEQYF.

The rearrangement links TRBV14 to TRBJ1-2; D ambiguous. Trimming took off 0 bases at V and 7 bases at J, with 15 bases between the two ends. Germline V gene lookup returns CDR1 SGHDN and CDR2 FVKESK. The CDR3 spans 15 residues. The CDR3 sequence is CASSQDGDVAAGYTF. CDR3 DNA sequence: TGTGCCAGCAGCCAAGACGGGGATGTGGCGGCTGGCTACACCTTC.

The CDR3 region has the DNA TGCGCCAGCAGGTCGTCCTACAGGGGAATCAATCAGCCCCAGCATTTT. This codes for CASRSSYRGINQPQHF. This chain uses TRBV5-1 with TRBJ1-5, with 7 positions matching TRBD1. V lost 5 bases, J lost 3 bases, and 11 bases stayed unmatched. Germline V gene lookup returns CDR1 SGHRS and CDR2 YFSETQ. This CDR3 is built from 16 residues.

The sample holds one count of this clone. V usage is TRBV27 and J usage is TRBJ2-5, with D possibly TRBD1 on 5 matching bases. With 5 bases removed from V and 5 bases from J, the gap between germline ends came to 12 bases. Germline loops: CDR1 MNHEY, CDR2 SMNVEV (reference sequence). This CDR3 region has 13 residues. The CDR3 region has the DNA TGTGCCAGCAGTCGCAGGGTTTCCGAGACCCAGTACTTC. It is translated as CASSRRVSETQYF.

This chain uses TRBV11-1 with TRBJ1-2; D is undetermined. Trimming stripped 5 bases from V and 3 bases from J, with 13 bases between. The CDR3 runs 14 residues. Germline V CDR1 and CDR2: SGHAT, FQDESV (reference sequence). The CDR3 region has the DNA TGTGCCAGCAGCCGACGGGGTTGGGACTATGGCTACACCTTC. Protein sequence: CASSRRGWDYGYTF.

The chain joins TRBV9 to TRBJ2-5; a possible D gene is TRBD2 (7 bases). V lost 0 bases to trimming and J lost 10 bases, with 19 bases between them. CDR3 length: 15 residues. Looked up from germline, CDR1 is SGDLS and CDR2 is YYNGEE. The CDR3 DNA follows: TGTGCCAGCAGCGTAGCCGGCCTGGGACTACAGGGCCAGTACTTC. Translation gives CASSVAGLGLQGQYF.

V gene TRBV19 combines with J gene TRBJ1-5, with D tentatively TRBD1 (5 bases). CDR3 length: 14 residues. V shed 3 bases and J shed 4 bases, with 10 bases lying between them. Germline CDR1 LNHDA, CDR2 SQIVND (reference sequence). CDR3 in amino acids: CASSILAGNQPQHF. The CDR3 coding sequence is TGTGCCAGTAGTATTTTAGCAGGGAATCAGCCCCAGCATTTT.

This clone has a handful of counts. CDR3 DNA sequence: TGTGCCTGGAGTGTAAGGGGTACTGAAGCTTTCTTT. Encoded protein: CAWSVRGTEAFF. The chain carries TRBV30 and TRBJ1-1; tentative D call: TRBD1 (5 bases). The CDR3 has 12 amino acids. Trimming shortened V by 0 bases and J by 5 bases, and 7 bases separated the two germline ends. Per germline, CDR1 GTSNPN and CDR2 SVGIG (reference sequence). The full variable domain, completed using reference TRBV30 and TRBJ1-1, is SQTIHQWPATLVQPVGSPLSLECTVEGTSNPNLYWYRQAAGRGLQLLFYSVGIGQISSEVPQNLSASRPQDRQFILSSKKLLLSDSGFYLCAWSVRGTEAFFGQGTRLTVV.

The CDR3 loop reads CASQFIGGHEQYF. The CDR3 DNA sequence: TGTGCCAGCCAATTCATCGGGGGGCACGAGCAGTACTTC. This chain joins TRBV7-2 and TRBJ2-7; a weak D match, TRBD2 (7 bases). The CDR3 loop spans 13 amino acids. Deletions cut 8 bases from V and 5 bases from J, with 16 bases between. Germline-derived CDR1 and CDR2 are SGHTA and FQGNSA.

This chain connects TRBV6-5 to TRBJ2-7, with 10 bases lining up with TRBD1. In germline, CDR1 is MNHEY, CDR2 SVGAGI. The junction had 7 bases not matched to a gene; V was cut back by 0 bases and J by 5 bases. This CDR3 region has 16 residues. The CDR3 coding sequence is TGTGCCAGCAGTTACTCGGAGGGACAGGGGATCCACGAGCAGTACTTC. Its protein is CASSYSEGQGIHEQYF.

Only one count was recorded for this clone. The rearrangement uses TRBV7-9 and TRBJ2-3; 10 positions agree with TRBD2. CDR3 size: 16 residues. Germline V gene sequence: CDR1 SEHNR, CDR2 FQNEAQ (reference sequence). V was clipped by 5 bases and J by 5 bases; unmatched bases: 10. CDR3 nucleotide sequence: TGTGCCAGCAGCCCCCAGCGGGGGGGACCGGAAGATACGCAGTATTTT. Amino acid sequence: CASSPQRGGPEDTQYF.

This chain links TRBV10-3 with TRBJ2-5; D unresolved. CDR3 length equals 12 residues. From germline, CDR1 is ENHRY and CDR2 SYGVKD. V gave up 0 bases and J gave up 5 bases, with 4 bases separating them. The CDR3 loop is CAISESRETQYF. The CDR3 bases are TGTGCCATCAGTGAGTCACGGGAGACCCAGTACTTC.

There are a few counts of this clone. The V call is TRBV30, the J call TRBJ1-1, with D possibly matching TRBD1 (6 bases). The length of the CDR3 is 12 residues. CDR1 is GTSNPN, CDR2 SVGIG, per germline (reference sequence). The V and J ends lost 7 bases and 1 base respectively, with 10 bases between them. The DNA for the CDR3 is TGTGCCTCCGGACAGCAGAACACTGAAGCTTTCTTT. Its translation is CASGQQNTEAFF.